Listed below are T cell receptor beta chains from one sample, sequenced in a study of T cell responses to AZD1222 COVID-19 vaccine. The table came from immunoSEQ multiplex PCR; TCRdb's copy has only in-frame clones and leaves some out. The sample records more than 90,000 clones, about 88% being singletons. The sample in question was peripheral blood, obtained 28 days after the second AZD1222 dose. Source of these receptors: an adult who received the AZD1222 COVID-19 vaccine. CDR3s include the opening cysteine and the closing phenylalanine or tryptophan. A D gene is named only where the DNA matches it firmly. Only some rows state a clone size, as once, few, many or a class for expanded clones.

j_call clone_size d_call v_call cdr3_nt cdr3_aa
TRBJ1-1 . TRBD1 TRBV6-4 TGTGCCAGCAGTGAGGGGACAGAGAACACTGAAGCTTTCTTT CASSEGTENTEAFF
TRBJ2-7 once . TRBV6-5 TGTGCCACCAGGGTCCCTTCCGAGCAGTACTTC CATRVPSEQYF
TRBJ2-2 . . TRBV20-1 TGCAGTGCTAGTCCGGGGGAGCCCGGGGAGCTGTTTTTT CSASPGEPGELFF
TRBJ1-6 . . TRBV7-9 TGTGCCAGCAGCTTGTCCTTAGGTGATTCTTATAATTCACCCCTCCACTTT CASSLSLGDSYNSPLHF
TRBJ2-7 . TRBD1 TRBV6-2/TRBV6-3 TGTGCCAGCAGTTACAAAGGGACAGGGTTCGACCACGAGCAGTACTTC CASSYKGTGFDHEQYF
TRBJ2-7 . . TRBV6-5 TGTGCCAGCACCGCCGGAGGCAGGATCGAGCAGTACTTC CASTAGGRIEQYF
TRBJ1-5 . . TRBV2 TGTGCCAGCAGTGTGGAGCAGGGTGGCAATCAGCCCCAGCATTTT CASSVEQGGNQPQHF
TRBJ1-3 . . TRBV5-4 TGTGCCAGCAGCACAGAAGGTGGAAACACCATATATTTT CASSTEGGNTIYF
TRBJ1-5 . . TRBV2 TGTGCCACCGGAACGGGGAGAAAAGGGCCCCAGCATTTT CATGTGRKGPQHF
TRBJ1-2 . . TRBV21-1 TGTGCCAGCAGCAAAGTTGCGGTAAAGGGGCTTAACTATGGCTACACCTTC CASSKVAVKGLNYGYTF
TRBJ1-1 . TRBD1 TRBV7-9 TGTGCCAGCAGCATAATGGGACAGGGGGAGGGTGAAGCTTTCTTT CASSIMGQGEGEAFF
TRBJ1-5 . TRBD1 TRBV28 TGTGCCAGCAGTCCCTCACTCGGACAGGGTTCCAATCAGCCCCAGCATTTT CASSPSLGQGSNQPQHF
TRBJ1-5 . TRBD1 TRBV24-1 TGTGCCACCAGTGAGGCCGGGACAGGGGGCTGGCAGCCCCAGCATTTT CATSEAGTGGWQPQHF
TRBJ2-7 . . TRBV6-2/TRBV6-3 TGTGCCAGCAGTTATATGGCCGAATACGAGCAGTACTTC CASSYMAEYEQYF
TRBJ2-1 . TRBD2 TRBV30 TGTGCCTGGAGTGTACGGTGGGGGAGGGCCTTAAGTTCCTACAATGAGCAGTTCTTC CAWSVRWGRALSSYNEQFF
TRBJ2-1 . . TRBV5-6 TGTGCCAGCAGCTTGGGCCTAGCAGGACACAATGAGCAGTTCTTC CASSLGLAGHNEQFF
TRBJ1-1 . . TRBV6-5 TGTGCCAGCAGACCGGGAAGGGTGAACACTGAAGCTTTCTTT CASRPGRVNTEAFF